The 29 T cell receptor beta chains in this list originate from one sample, sequenced in a study of response to subunit inactivated influenza vaccine. One entry per CDR3 protein, called by TCRdb with MiXCR from the RT-PCR reads. Of under 750,000 distinct CDR3 sequences listed, over 9.5% were seen once; the top ten hold more than 8.5%. The input for sequencing was PBMCs from blood, taken on the day of vaccination. The receptors stem from a man aged 50 to 60 who received an inactivated influenza vaccine.

This clonotype was counted many times. The gene calls are TRBV20-1 and TRBJ2-2; D remains unclear. CDR1 and CDR2 from the germline V gene are DFQATT and SNEGSKA (reference sequence). Trimming left V 0 bases short and J 3 bases short, with 5 bases between. CDR3 size: 13 residues. The CDR3 protein is CSARDLYTGELFF. CDR3 DNA sequence: TGCAGTGCTAGAGACCTATACACCGGGGAGCTGTTTTTT.

This sequence joins TRBV5-1 and TRBJ2-3; the D is unclear. Germline lookup yields CDR1 SGHRS and CDR2 YFSETQ. The CDR3 spans 13 residues. Trimming took off 3 bases at V and 1 base at J, with 6 bases between the two ends. CDR3 sequence: CASSSDGTDTQYF. The DNA of the CDR3 is TGCGCCAGCAGCTCCGACGGCACAGATACGCAGTATTTT.

The chain employs TRBV27 and TRBJ1-6; no definite D call. This CDR3 has 14 amino acids. V shed 7 bases and J shed 0 bases, with 7 bases lying between them. The germline V gene has CDR1 MNHEY and CDR2 SMNVEV (reference sequence). DNA of the CDR3: TGTGCCAGCAAGGAATCCTCCTATAATTCACCCCTCCACTTT. This translates into CASKESSYNSPLHF.

The chain couples TRBV7-6 to TRBJ2-1, with 13 positions matching TRBD2. Germline lookup yields CDR1 SGHVS and CDR2 FNYEAQ. The CDR3 contains 17 residues. V lost 0 bases to trimming and J lost 2 bases; unmatched junction nucleotides: 1. The CDR3 DNA sequence: TGTGCCAGCAGCTTAGCGGGGACTAGCGGGACCTACAATGAGCAGTTCTTC. This encodes CASSLAGTSGTYNEQFF.

The sample holds a few counts of this clonotype. CDR3 sequence (DNA): TGTGCCAGCAGTTTCGGGACAGGGAGGACTGAAGCTTTCTTT. This gives the protein CASSFGTGRTEAFF. This chain uses TRBV12-3 or TRBV12-4 with TRBJ1-1; 9 bases map to TRBD1. V gave up 3 bases and J gave up 5 bases; unmatched junction bases: 4. The CDR3 loop spans 14 amino acids.

This clonotype was found a few times. The chain uses TRBV20-1 and TRBJ1-1; 8 nucleotides match TRBD1. Looked up from germline, CDR1 is DFQATT and CDR2 is SNEGSKA (reference sequence). CDR3 size: 12 residues. After removal of 6 bases from V and 7 bases from J, the junction contained 7 bases not matched to a gene. The CDR3 coding sequence is TGCAGTGCAGCCAGGGGGCCCAGTGAAGCTTTCTTT. Translation: CSAARGPSEAFF.

The chain uses TRBV10-3 and TRBJ1-4, with D perhaps matching TRBD1 (6 bases). The germline gives CDR1 ENHRY, CDR2 SYGVKD. The CDR3 spans 16 residues. With 0 bases removed from V and 8 bases from J, the gap between germline ends came to 16 bases. The CDR3 region is CAISESIMAGAEKLFF. CDR3 in DNA: TGTGCCATCAGTGAGTCGATAATGGCAGGGGCGGAAAAACTGTTTTTT.

This clonotype came up a few times. The rearrangement links TRBV7-2 to TRBJ2-2; D is possibly TRBD1 (5 bases). The CDR3 covers 16 residues. The ends were cut back, 5 bases at V and 5 bases at J, with 18 bases in the middle. Germline CDR1 is SGHTA and CDR2 is FQGNSA. The CDR3 loop reads CASSPGQLRGTGELFF. CDR3 bases: TGTGCCAGCAGCCCTGGGCAGCTTAGGGGAACCGGGGAGCTGTTTTTT.

In its sample, this clonotype was seen many times. This chain joins TRBV29-1 and TRBJ2-1, with TRBD1 identical over 12 bases. The CDR3 is made up of 14 amino acids. J lost 8 bases, V lost 3 bases, and 5 bases had no gene match. Germline V CDR1 and CDR2: SQVTM, ANQGSEA. CDR3 in amino acids: CSVEGQGAVDEQFF. The CDR3 DNA sequence: TGCAGCGTTGAGGGACAGGGGGCTGTCGATGAGCAGTTCTTC.

Only a few counts were recorded for this clonotype. The chain joins TRBV7-9 to TRBJ1-1, with D possibly matching TRBD1 (6 bases). Trimming took off 6 bases at V and 1 base at J, with 15 bases between the two ends. The CDR3 sequence is 15 residues long. Germline assignment: CDR1 SEHNR and CDR2 FQNEAQ (reference sequence). CDR3 protein: CASRLSNRENTEAFF. Here the CDR3 DNA reads TGTGCCAGCAGATTATCAAACAGGGAGAACACTGAAGCTTTCTTT.

The chain joins TRBV5-1 to TRBJ2-1; D uncertain. There are 13 residues in the CDR3. The germline CDR1 and CDR2 sequences are SGHRS and YFSETQ. Trimming removed 2 bases from V and 8 bases from J, with 11 bases in between. CDR3 residues: CASSLGRMDEQFF. In DNA, the CDR3 is TGCGCCAGCAGCTTAGGCCGAATGGATGAGCAGTTCTTC.

This clonotype occurred a few times. The chain links TRBV9 to TRBJ1-5; possible D gene TRBD1, 5 bases. Germline V gene data show CDR1 as SGDLS and CDR2 as YYNGEE. V lost 3 bases to trimming and J lost 2 bases, with 15 bases between them. The CDR3 consists of 16 residues. As DNA, the CDR3 is TGTGCCAGCAGCGCCCACGGAGACAGAGGCAATCAGCCCCAGCATTTT. It translates to CASSAHGDRGNQPQHF.

The V gene is TRBV18, the J gene TRBJ2-1, with D perhaps given as TRBD1 or TRBD2 (5 bases each). V was pared by 5 bases and J by 8 bases, with 13 bases between. This CDR3 is 13 amino acids long. Germline CDR1 is KGHSH and CDR2 is LQKENI. For the CDR3, the DNA is TGTGCCAGCTCATTGGGACCCCGGGATGAGCAGTTCTTC. It encodes CASSLGPRDEQFF. Combining the CDR3 with reference TRBV18 and TRBJ2-1 gives the whole variable domain NAGVMQNPRHLVRRRGQEARLRCSPMKGHSHVYWYRQLPEEGLKFMVYLQKENIIDESGMPKERFSAEFPKEGPSILRIQQVVRGDSAAYFCASSLGPRDEQFFGPGTRLTVL.

This clonotype was observed at least ten times. The chain has TRBV5-1 and TRBJ1-2, with D maybe TRBD1 (5 bases). V was trimmed by 7 bases and J by 1 base, leaving 20 bases between them. This CDR3 is built from 16 residues. Germline-derived CDR1 and CDR2 are SGHRS and YFSETQ. In DNA form, the CDR3 reads TGCGCCAGCCGACGAGGGACCCATTCTAATAACTATGGCTACACCTTC. Its protein product is CASRRGTHSNNYGYTF.

This clonotype was detected a few times. The chain links TRBV20-1 to TRBJ1-1; 7 nucleotides line up with TRBD1. CDR3 size: 15 residues. Germline trimming cut 0 bases from V and 10 bases from J; bases unmatched to any gene: 14. Germline V CDR1 and CDR2: DFQATT, SNEGSKA (reference sequence). In DNA, the CDR3 is TGCAGTGCTAGAGATCCCGTGGTACAGGGGCAGGGAGCTTTCTTT. Protein sequence: CSARDPVVQGQGAFF.

This clonotype has a single count. This chain uses TRBV11-2 with TRBJ2-3, with unresolved D. The CDR3 covers 18 residues. V gave up 5 bases and J gave up 8 bases, with 29 bases separating them. Germline V CDR1 and CDR2: SGHAT, FQNNGV. CDR3 DNA: TGTGCCAGCAGCCCCTCGGTCTCAGGCAGCCGACGGTTCGGTACGCAGTATTTT. Amino acid sequence: CASSPSVSGSRRFGTQYF.

The chain is built from TRBV3-1 and TRBJ2-1; TRBD2 matches at 7 bases. Trimming cost V 10 bases and J 7 bases; bases outside gene matches: 16. Germline CDR1 LGHDT, CDR2 YNNKEL (reference sequence). The CDR3 is 15 amino acids. CDR3 nucleotide sequence: TGTGCCACCTGCCATTGGACTAGAGCTGAAAATGAGCAGTTCTTC. Translating it yields CATCHWTRAENEQFF.

V and J are TRBV20-1 and TRBJ2-3; 7 bases line up with TRBD2. The V and J ends lost 4 bases and 4 bases, in that order; junction bases with no gene match: 14. Germline assignment: CDR1 DFQATT and CDR2 SNEGSKA (reference sequence). The CDR3 sequence is 16 residues long. The CDR3 here is CSATDPGLVAADTQYF. As DNA, the CDR3 is TGCAGTGCTACTGATCCTGGACTAGTCGCCGCAGATACGCAGTATTTT.

This clonotype was found many times. The chain recombines TRBV7-9 with TRBJ2-3; a weak D match, TRBD2 (5 bases). Between the trimmed V and J ends, which lost 3 bases and 4 bases, there was a span of 8 bases. CDR3 size: 13 residues. Germline CDR1 reads SEHNR; CDR2 reads FQNEAQ (reference sequence). The CDR3 bases are TGTGCCAGCAGCTTTTCTAGCTCAGATACGCAGTATTTT. Translation gives CASSFSSSDTQYF.

This clonotype was counted only a few times. The chain employs TRBV7-2 and TRBJ2-7; 8 bases fit TRBD2. Germline V gives CDR1 SGHTA, CDR2 FQGNSA. The CDR3 is 16 residues long. Trimming took 2 bases from V and 1 from J; bases not matched to a gene: 7. The CDR3 region has the DNA TGTGCCAGCAGCTTACGGGGGGGTTTTGGGTCCTACGAGCAGTACTTC. Protein product: CASSLRGGFGSYEQYF.

DNA for the CDR3: TGTGCCAGCAGCTTAGCCGAAGGGACAGGTGGAAATTCACCCCTCCACTTT. Its translation is CASSLAEGTGGNSPLHF. The V gene is TRBV7-9, the J gene TRBJ1-6, with 8 bases lining up with TRBD1. This CDR3 is built from 17 residues. Germline V gene lookup returns CDR1 SEHNR and CDR2 FQNEAQ (reference sequence). J lost 7 bases, V lost 0 bases, and 8 bases had no gene match.

In its sample, this clonotype was seen a few times. The chain employs TRBV20-1 and TRBJ2-7; 7 nucleotides align to TRBD2. Trimming removed 6 bases from V and 5 bases from J; junction bases left unmatched: 10. CDR3 length: 13 amino acids. Germline V gene data show CDR1 as DFQATT and CDR2 as SNEGSKA (reference sequence). CDR3 sequence: CSAPGLRVHEQYF. CDR3 sequence (DNA): TGCAGTGCCCCGGGACTACGGGTCCACGAGCAGTACTTC.

The V call is TRBV10-3, the J call TRBJ2-2; D is uncertain. With 4 bases removed from V and 1 base from J, the gap between germline ends came to 7 bases. The CDR3 has 14 amino acids. Germline V lookup: CDR1 ENHRY, CDR2 SYGVKD. The CDR3 sequence: CAISVRQNTGELFF. The CDR3, as DNA: TGTGCCATCAGTGTTAGGCAGAACACCGGGGAGCTGTTTTTT.

The V and J genes are TRBV28 and TRBJ2-2; 9 bases are a match to TRBD1. The CDR3 has 17 residues. CDR1 and CDR2 (germline): MDHEN, SYDVKM. V lost 3 bases to trimming and J lost 5 bases; unmatched junction nucleotides: 10. CDR3: CASSFGYRGLLTGELFF. The CDR3 nucleotides are TGTGCCAGCAGTTTCGGTTACAGGGGGCTACTTACCGGGGAGCTGTTTTTT.

The rearrangement uses TRBV3-1 and TRBJ1-3; D is ambiguous. Germline CDR1 is LGHDT and CDR2 is YNNKEL (reference sequence). Trimming took off 0 bases at V and 0 bases at J, with 15 bases between the two ends. The CDR3 covers 18 residues. The CDR3 nucleotides read TGTGCCAGCAGCCAAGAGGGAGGCCTCCGATACTCTGGAAACACCATATATTTT. It specifies CASSQEGGLRYSGNTIYF.

V usage is TRBV2 and J usage is TRBJ2-1; D is undetermined. This CDR3 contains 15 residues. Germline values: CDR1 SNHLY, CDR2 FYNNEI. Between the trimmed V and J ends, which lost 3 bases and 3 bases, there was a span of 12 bases. CDR3 sequence: CASSERRQNYNEQFF. DNA for the CDR3: TGTGCCAGCAGTGAGCGGCGGCAGAACTACAATGAGCAGTTCTTC.

This clonotype was detected only a few times. V usage is TRBV10-3 and J usage is TRBJ2-7; 12 nucleotides agree with TRBD2. Germline CDR1 is ENHRY and CDR2 is SYGVKD. The CDR3 has 16 amino acids. Trimming removed 7 bases from V and 2 bases from J; junction bases left unmatched: 9. In DNA, the CDR3 is TGTGCCATCACAACGGGGGGACTAGCGGGCACCTACGAGCAGTACTTC. Its translation is CAITTGGLAGTYEQYF.

Many counts were recorded for this clonotype. This chain joins TRBV29-1 and TRBJ2-5; D remains unclear. The CDR3 loop spans 12 amino acids. Germline CDR1 SQVTM, CDR2 ANQGSEA. Trimming left V 4 bases short and J 0 bases short, with 6 bases between. The CDR3 loop is CSVVQNQETQYF. CDR3 nucleotides: TGCAGCGTTGTTCAGAACCAAGAGACCCAGTACTTC.

This clonotype occurred a few times. This chain uses TRBV7-3 with TRBJ2-2, with D maybe TRBD2 (5 bases). Germline V lookup: CDR1 SGHTA, CDR2 FQGTGA. The CDR3 loop spans 14 amino acids. V lost 5 bases and J lost 4, with 11 bases in between. DNA of the CDR3: TGTGCCAGCAGCCTCACTAGTGTCACCGGGGAGCTGTTTTTT. Residues: CASSLTSVTGELFF.